This TCR beta chain comes out of a study of a mutant IDH1 vaccine in newly diagnosed glioma. Comments on this clone: Its antigen is not identified.

Measured with immunoSEQ multiplex PCR; TCRdb has only the in-frame clones, and not every one. The sample shows about 32,000 clones, roughly four fifths of them seen only once. Germline assignment: CDR1 GTSNPN and CDR2 SVGIG (reference sequence). Trimming removed 3 bases at V and 4 bases at J, with 25 bases between. CDR3 length equals 17 residues. Time point of the sample: week 35, safety follow-up. Alongside topical imiquimod, each dose of vaccine comprised 300 ug of mutant IDH1 20-mer peptide. This sequence joins TRBV30 and TRBJ2-7, with D tentatively TRBD1 (6 bases). Source: PBMCs, taken from a glioma patient whose treatment included an IDH1 peptide vaccine. The sequence was collected from a man under 40 with glioma. CDR3 nucleotides: TGTGCCTGGAGCGCCCTCATTGGGGGCCCCGCTGGGTACGAGCAGTACTTC. Residues: CAWSALIGGPAGYEQYF.